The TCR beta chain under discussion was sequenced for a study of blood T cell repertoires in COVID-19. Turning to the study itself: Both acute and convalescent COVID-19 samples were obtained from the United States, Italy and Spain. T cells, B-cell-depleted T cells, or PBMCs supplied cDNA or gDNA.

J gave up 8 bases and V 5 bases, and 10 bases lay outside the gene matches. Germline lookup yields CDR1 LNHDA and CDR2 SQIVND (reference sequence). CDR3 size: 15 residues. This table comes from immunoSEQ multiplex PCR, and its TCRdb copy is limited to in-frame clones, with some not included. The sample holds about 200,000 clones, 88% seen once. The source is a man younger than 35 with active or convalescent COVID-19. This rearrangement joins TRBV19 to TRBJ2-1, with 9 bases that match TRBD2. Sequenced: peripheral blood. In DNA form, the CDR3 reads TGTGCCAGTAGTCCAACGGGAATAGCGGGAGATGAGCAGTTCTTC. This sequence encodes CASSPTGIAGDEQFF. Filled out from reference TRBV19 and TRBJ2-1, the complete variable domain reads DGGITQSPKYLFRKEGQNVTLSCEQNLNHDAMYWYRQDPGQGLRLIYYSQIVNDFQKGDIAEGYSVSREKKESFPLTVTSAQKNPTAFYLCASSPTGIAGDEQFFGPGTRLTVL.